The clone carrying this T cell receptor beta chain was seen ten or more times. Per the germline V gene, CDR1 is MNHNS and CDR2 is SASEGT. V lost 7 bases and J 6 bases, leaving 19 bases between the germline ends. This CDR3 region has 15 residues. The record originates from a study of T cells after yellow fever vaccination. One entry per CDR3 protein results from TCRdb running MiXCR on the 5' RACE reads. The sample consists of 620,000 or so distinct CDR3 sequences, 17% of them appearing once. The TCR comes from a man between 18 and 35 years old who received the YFV17D yellow fever vaccine. Sample: PBMCs, taken about 5 days after the first yellow fever vaccination. The chain joins TRBV6-1 to TRBJ1-5, with a tentative D call TRBD1 (6 bases). The CDR3 nucleotides are TGTGCCAGCAAGCCCCAGGGGCGCCTCATTCAGCCCCAGCATTTT. Encoded protein: CASKPQGRLIQPQHF.